Shown below are 20 T cell receptor beta chains from a single sample sequenced in a study of CD4 and CD8 cells across lung adenocarcinoma regions. TCRdb recomputed calls from the PCR reads with MiXCR, one row per CDR3 protein. This table holds around 20,000 distinct CDR3 sequences, 46% found once. Specimen: CD4+ T cells from the margin of a lung tumor. Every receptor here comes from a male donor with lung adenocarcinoma. The CD4 and CD8 labels of this study may be unreliable.

This clonotype has at least ten counts. The chain couples TRBV7-2 to TRBJ2-3; 13 positions match TRBD2. The CDR3 length is 16 residues. Germline V CDR1 and CDR2: SGHTA, FQGNSA. With 1 base clipped from V and 5 bases from J, the junction kept 3 bases outside the gene matches. DNA for the CDR3: TGTGCCAGCAGCTTAGGACTAGCGGGAGGACGAGATACGCAGTATTTT. Translation: CASSLGLAGGRDTQYF.

This clonotype was picked up many times. A much larger clone is a single base away; this may be a read error. The V gene is TRBV6-5, the J gene TRBJ2-1; 8 positions match TRBD2. Trimming cost V 2 bases and J 13 bases; bases outside gene matches: 13. The V gene's germline CDR1 is MNHEY and CDR2 SVGAGI. The length of the CDR3 is 15 residues. The CDR3 DNA sequence: TGTGCCAGCAGTTACCCGGGGGGGGGTCGGGAGACCCAGTTCTTC. This encodes CASSYPGGGRETQFF.

This clonotype was recorded once. CDR3 DNA sequence: TGCGCCAGCAGTGGATCTTCAGGGGGCATTCAGTACTTC. It specifies CASSGSSGGIQYF. The chain uses TRBV10-1 and TRBJ2-4; the match to TRBD1 covers 7 bases. The CDR3 loop spans 13 amino acids. Germline CDR1 is WNHNN and CDR2 is SYGVQD (reference sequence). The junction had 6 bases not matched to a gene; V was cut back by 4 bases and J by 9 bases.

This clonotype was detected ten times or more. This chain connects TRBV5-1 to TRBJ2-7; D possibly corresponds to TRBD1 (6 bases). CDR1 is SGHRS, CDR2 YFSETQ, per germline. Trimming cost V 3 bases and J 0 bases, with 10 bases left between them. This CDR3 spans 14 amino acids. CDR3 protein: CASSSRQASYEQYF. CDR3 DNA: TGCGCCAGCAGCTCCAGACAGGCCTCCTACGAGCAGTACTTC.

This clonotype has a handful of counts. The chain couples TRBV7-2 to TRBJ2-5, with 7 bases identical to TRBD2. The CDR3 runs 18 residues. After removal of 0 bases from V and 11 bases from J, the junction contained 21 bases not matched to a gene. In germline, CDR1 is SGHTA, CDR2 FQGNSA. The CDR3 DNA is TGTGCCAGCAGCTTAGCGGTCGGATACCTCATGGGTCGGGGGGAGCAGTACTTC. Its translation: CASSLAVGYLMGRGEQYF.

This clonotype was picked up many times. This chain connects TRBV29-1 to TRBJ2-1, with D possibly TRBD2 on 6 matching bases. Germline assignment: CDR1 SQVTM and CDR2 ANQGSEA. The germline V and J ends were trimmed by 6 bases and 7 bases, with 19 bases remaining between them. CDR3 length equals 14 residues. The CDR3 loop reads CSVGGRNGENEQFF. The CDR3 DNA follows: TGCAGCGTGGGGGGACGCAATGGGGAGAATGAGCAGTTCTTC.

Note on this clonotype: One junction end does not reproduce the germline sequence, and a read error may be involved. V and J are TRBV25-1 and TRBJ2-3; tentatively, D is TRBD1 (5 bases). Germline CDR1 is MGHDK and CDR2 is SYGVNS. CDR3 length: 16 amino acids. Here the CDR3 reads CASSELGLRDKDTQYF. CDR3 bases: TGTGCCAGCAGTGAATTGGGGCTGCGAGACAAAGATACGCAGTACTTT.

About this clonotype: One end of the junction fails to match germline, which may point to a read error. The V and J genes are TRBV4-1 and TRBJ2-1, with a possible D match to TRBD2 (6 bases). This CDR3 spans 16 amino acids. The germline V gene has CDR1 MGHRA and CDR2 YSYEKL. The CDR3 here is CASSQRSGGASYEPYF. For the CDR3, the DNA is TGCGCCAGCAGCCAACGCTCGGGCGGGGCTTCCTACGAGCCGTACTTC.

The chain links TRBV28 to TRBJ2-3; possibly TRBD1 for D (6 bases). CDR1 and CDR2 from the germline V gene are MDHEN and SYDVKM. The CDR3 runs 15 residues. V shed 6 bases and J shed 9 bases, with 22 bases lying between them. For the CDR3, the DNA is TGTGCCAGCAGCTCGGGGATCGGGGACAAAAACACGCAGTATTTT. Its translation is CASSSGIGDKNTQYF.

The chain has TRBV20-1 and TRBJ2-3; TRBD2 matches 8 bases. Per the germline V gene, CDR1 is DFQATT and CDR2 is SNEGSKA (reference sequence). The CDR3 consists of 16 residues. The V segment lost 6 bases and the J segment 2 bases; nucleotides outside the gene matches: 13. CDR3 nucleotide sequence: TGCAGTGCACAAAAAGCCTCACTAGCGGTCACAGATACGCAGTATTTT. Encoded protein: CSAQKASLAVTDTQYF.

This clonotype was found many times. This chain joins TRBV4-2 and TRBJ2-3, with TRBD1 matching over 10 bases. The CDR3 contains 15 residues. CDR1 is LGHNA and CDR2 is YNFKEQ in the germline V gene. Losses at the gene ends were 1 base for V and 4 bases for J; bases not matched to a gene: 2. CDR3 amino acids: CASSQGGTGADTQYF. CDR3 sequence (DNA): TGTGCCAGCAGCCAAGGGGGGACAGGGGCAGATACGCAGTATTTT.

This clonotype was picked up many times. The CDR3 spells CASRDREETQYF. Here the CDR3 DNA reads TGCGCCAGCAGAGACAGGGAAGAGACCCAGTACTTC. V is TRBV10-2 and J is TRBJ2-1; TRBD1 matches at 7 bases. The J call is in doubt because the DNA end fits TRBJ2-5 better. Germline loops: CDR1 WSHSY, CDR2 SAAADI. This CDR3 is built from 12 residues.

This clonotype has at least ten counts. This sequence may be a read error, since a much larger clone differs from it by one base. This chain joins TRBV6-5 and TRBJ2-4; a weak D match, TRBD2 (6 bases). Per the germline V gene, CDR1 is MNHEY and CDR2 is SVGAGI. The CDR3 length is 16 residues. Trimming removed 2 bases at V and 13 bases at J, with 24 bases between. CDR3 nucleotide sequence: TGTGCCAGCAGTTACACTAGACCGGGACTCAAGAATGAGCAGTACTTC. This sequence encodes CASSYTRPGLKNEQYF.

This clonotype has ten or more counts. This chain connects TRBV27 to TRBJ2-1; the D call may be TRBD1 or TRBD2 (6 bases each). Near its end, the DNA agrees better with TRBJ2-5, so the J call may be wrong. This CDR3 comprises 16 residues. Germline assignment: CDR1 MNHEY and CDR2 SMNVEV (reference sequence). The CDR3 DNA sequence: TGTGCCAGCAGTCCCGGTTGGGGGGCGCAACAAGAGACCCAGTACTTC. Its protein product is CASSPGWGAQQETQYF.

The chain carries TRBV6-2 or TRBV6-3 and TRBJ2-1, with no clear D. The CDR3 contains 13 residues. Germline V gene data show CDR1 as MNHEY and CDR2 as SVGEGT. The ends were cut back, 2 bases at V and 8 bases at J, with 10 bases in the middle. CDR3 bases: TGTGCCAGCAGTTACGGGGTCGAACATGAGCAGTTCTTC. Translating gives CASSYGVEHEQFF.

Points on this clonotype: The junction and the germline gene differ at one end; a read error may be behind it. The chain employs TRBV10-2 and TRBJ2-4; possible D gene TRBD1, 7 bases. The CDR3 contains 14 residues. Germline-derived CDR1 and CDR2 are WSHSY and SAAADI. CDR3 sequence (DNA): TGCCGCGGCAGGGGGGTGGGAGCGAAAAATACGCAGTACTTT. This translates into CRGRGVGAKNTQYF.

The gene calls are TRBV7-6 and TRBJ2-1; the D is unclear. The CDR3 loop spans 15 amino acids. The ends were cut back, 5 bases at V and 0 bases at J, with 11 bases in the middle. CDR1 and CDR2 from the germline V gene are SGHVS and FNYEAQ. The CDR3 is CASSVGWSSYNEQFF. CDR3 DNA sequence: TGTGCCAGCAGCGTAGGATGGAGCTCCTACAATGAGCAGTTCTTC.

This clonotype was seen only once. V and J are TRBV10-1 and TRBJ2-1; D uncertain. Gene TRBJ2-7 matches the end of the DNA better, so the J call may be wrong. Germline-derived CDR1 and CDR2 are WNHNN and SYGVQD (reference sequence). CDR3 length equals 10 residues. The CDR3 DNA sequence: TGCGCCAGCTCGATGTGCGAGCAGTACTTC. It specifies CASSMCEQYF.

In its sample, this clonotype was seen many times. The V call is TRBV9, the J call TRBJ2-7; a weak D match, TRBD2 (5 bases). Trimming cost V 0 bases and J 5 bases, with 12 bases left between them. This CDR3 region has 14 residues. Germline CDR1 SGDLS, CDR2 YYNGEE. DNA for the CDR3: TGTGCCAGCAGCGTAGCGCCGGGGTATAACGAGCAGTACTTC. Its protein product is CASSVAPGYNEQYF.

The genes are TRBV6-1 and TRBJ2-4; D ambiguous. Deletions cut 2 bases from V and 1 base from J, with 18 bases between. CDR1 and CDR2 from the germline V gene are MNHNS and SASEGT. This CDR3 is built from 18 residues. The CDR3 protein is CASSEPFHADYAKNIQYF. CDR3 coding DNA: TGTGCCAGCAGTGAACCATTCCATGCCGATTATGCCAAAAACATTCAGTACTTC.